Below, 11 T cell receptor beta chains from the same sample are listed, as sequenced in a study of blood T cell repertoires in COVID-19. Some clones are missing from TCRdb's copy, which holds only in-frame ones; the method was immunoSEQ multiplex PCR. There are about 87,000 clones in the sample; roughly 87% occur only once, and less than 5% lies in the top ten. Sequences were obtained from peripheral blood. These receptors originate from a woman older than 75 with acute or convalescent COVID-19.

The chain couples TRBV9 to TRBJ2-5; D uncertain. This CDR3 is 15 amino acids long. Trimming shortened V by 0 bases and J by 2 bases, and 11 bases separated the two germline ends. Germline V gene sequence: CDR1 SGDLS, CDR2 YYNGEE. The CDR3: CASSVGKRVQETQYF. The DNA of the CDR3 is TGTGCCAGCAGCGTAGGGAAACGGGTGCAAGAGACCCAGTACTTC.

The chain joins TRBV5-1 to TRBJ2-1; perhaps TRBD2 as D (7 bases). In germline, CDR1 is SGHRS, CDR2 YFSETQ. There are 14 residues in the CDR3. V lost 4 bases, J lost 9 bases, and 17 bases lay in between. The CDR3, as DNA: TGCGCCAGCAGCCAAGGGGGGGGAAGAAGTGAGCAGTTCTTC. It encodes CASSQGGGRSEQFF.

The V call is TRBV2, the J call TRBJ1-2, with 12 nucleotides matching TRBD1. The J segment lost 4 bases and the V segment lost 6 bases, leaving 6 bases of the junction unmatched. Germline lookup yields CDR1 SNHLY and CDR2 FYNNEI. The CDR3 contains 15 residues. The CDR3: CASRERGQGAYGYTF. The CDR3 DNA reads as TGTGCCAGCAGGGAAAGGGGACAGGGGGCCTATGGCTACACCTTC.

The chain uses TRBV2 and TRBJ1-5; 7 nucleotides match TRBD1. The length of the CDR3 is 14 residues. Germline-derived CDR1 and CDR2 are SNHLY and FYNNEI. With 8 bases clipped from V and 2 bases from J, the junction kept 6 bases outside the gene matches. CDR3 DNA sequence: TGTGCCAGCGTTAGCGGGACAGGCAATCAGCCCCAGCATTTT. Amino acid sequence: CASVSGTGNQPQHF.

V and J are TRBV6-5 and TRBJ1-2; unclear D gene. From germline, CDR1 is MNHEY and CDR2 SVGAGI. This CDR3 has 13 residues. The V gene lost 2 bases and the J gene lost 8 bases, with 12 bases spanning the gap. CDR3 DNA: TGTGCCAGCAGTTACGAGCAGGCGAGAGGCTACACCTTC. It codes for CASSYEQARGYTF.

CDR3 nucleotide sequence: TGTGCCAGCTCACCAATGAGGGACTCCTACAATGAGCAGTTCTTC. This translates into CASSPMRDSYNEQFF. The rearrangement uses TRBV18 and TRBJ2-1; tentative D call: TRBD2 (5 bases). This CDR3 has 15 amino acids. Germline assignment: CDR1 KGHSH and CDR2 LQKENI. The germline V and J ends were trimmed by 2 bases and 0 bases, with 8 bases remaining between them.

The V and J genes are TRBV24-1 and TRBJ2-1, with TRBD1 matching over 8 bases. The V segment lost 1 base and the J segment 14 bases; nucleotides outside the gene matches: 3. Germline-derived CDR1 and CDR2 are KGHDR and SFDVKD. The CDR3 has 12 amino acids. The CDR3 reads CATSDFRGLEFF. The CDR3 nucleotides are TGTGCCACCAGTGATTTCAGGGGGCTGGAGTTCTTC.

This chain connects TRBV5-1 to TRBJ2-2; D possibly corresponds to TRBD2 (5 bases). This CDR3 has 18 amino acids. Germline V gene sequence: CDR1 SGHRS, CDR2 YFSETQ. V dropped 2 bases and J dropped 4 bases, with 21 bases sitting between them. Written as DNA, the CDR3 is TGCGCCAGCAGCTTCGACGAGCGTGGGAGAGTCCGCACCGGGGAGCTGTTTTTT. Translating gives CASSFDERGRVRTGELFF.

The chain is built from TRBV12-5 and TRBJ2-3, with TRBD2 matching over 10 bases. The CDR3 has 13 amino acids. The ends lost 11 bases at V and 1 base at J; junction bases unmatched: 3. Looked up from germline, CDR1 is LGHNT and CDR2 is FRNRAP. The DNA of the CDR3 is TGTGCTGGGGGGACTAGCGGCACAGATACGCAGTATTTT. Protein sequence: CAGGTSGTDTQYF.

CDR3 DNA: TGTGCCAGCAGCCAACAGGGCTGGGAAAAACTGTTTTTT. This encodes CASSQQGWEKLFF. The rearrangement uses TRBV4-2 and TRBJ1-4, with a tentative D call TRBD1 (5 bases). The germline V gene has CDR1 LGHNA and CDR2 YNFKEQ. V lost 2 bases, J lost 8 bases, and 9 bases lay in between. The CDR3 runs to 13 residues.

This rearrangement joins TRBV5-1 to TRBJ2-1, with TRBD2 matching over 7 bases. J lost 8 bases, V lost 0 bases, and 5 bases had no gene match. The CDR3 has 14 amino acids. The germline gives CDR1 SGHRS, CDR2 YFSETQ. CDR3 sequence (DNA): TGCGCCAGCAGCTTGGGACTAGCTGGGGATGAGCAGTTCTTC. Translation gives CASSLGLAGDEQFF.